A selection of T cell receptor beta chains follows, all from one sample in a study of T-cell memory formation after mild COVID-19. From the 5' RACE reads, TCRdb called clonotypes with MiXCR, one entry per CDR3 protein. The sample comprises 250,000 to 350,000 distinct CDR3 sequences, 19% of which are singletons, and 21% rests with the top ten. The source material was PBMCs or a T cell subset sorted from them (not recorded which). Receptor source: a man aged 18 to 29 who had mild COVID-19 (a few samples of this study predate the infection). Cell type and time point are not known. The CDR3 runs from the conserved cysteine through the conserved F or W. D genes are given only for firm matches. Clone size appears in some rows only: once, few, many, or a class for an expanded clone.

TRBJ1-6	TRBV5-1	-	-	CASSWQRPPFHLHF	TGCGCCAGCAGCTGGCAGCGGCCGCCTTTCCACCTCCACTTT
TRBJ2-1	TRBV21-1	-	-	CASSSRSSGGAYEQFF	TGTGCCAGCAGCTCCCGTTCTAGCGGGGGGGCCTATGAGCAGTTCTTC
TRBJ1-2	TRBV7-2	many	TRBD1	CASSLVPGQGSAEGGYTF	TGTGCCAGCAGCTTAGTACCGGGACAGGGTTCAGCCGAGGGTGGCTACACCTTC
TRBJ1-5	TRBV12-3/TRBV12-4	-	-	CASSPGAYSAQPQHF	TGTGCCAGCAGTCCGGGAGCATATTCGGCTCAGCCCCAGCATTTT
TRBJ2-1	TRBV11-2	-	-	CASSPGVYNEQFF	TGTGCCAGCAGCCCGGGAGTCTACAATGAGCAGTTCTTC
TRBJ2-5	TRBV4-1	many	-	CASSQGGGETQYF	TGTGCCAGCAGCCAAGGAGGGGGAGAGACCCAGTACTTC
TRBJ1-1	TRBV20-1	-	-	CSASNSVTEAFF	TGCAGTGCTAGTAATAGTGTCACTGAAGCTTTCTTT
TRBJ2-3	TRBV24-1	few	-	CATSDQRTDTQYF	TGTGCCACCAGTGATCAACGCACAGATACGCAGTATTTT
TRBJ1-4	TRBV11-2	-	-	CASSLVNVVVANEKLFF	TGTGCCAGCAGCTTAGTCAACGTGGTTGTGGCTAATGAAAAACTGTTTTTT
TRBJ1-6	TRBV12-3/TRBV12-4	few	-	CASSTQLGDYNSPLHF	TGTGCCAGTAGTACTCAGCTGGGGGACTATAATTCACCCCTCCACTTT
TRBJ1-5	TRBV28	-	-	CASSPPGGIDSNQPQHF	TGTGCCAGCAGTCCCCCCGGGGGGATTGATAGCAATCAGCCCCAGCATTTT
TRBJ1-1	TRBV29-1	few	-	CSVHPPGPINTEAFF	TGCAGCGTTCATCCCCCCGGACCGATAAACACTGAAGCTTTCTTT
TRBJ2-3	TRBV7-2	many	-	CASSPQGGEDTQYF	TGTGCCAGCAGCCCCCAAGGAGGGGAAGATACGCAGTATTTT
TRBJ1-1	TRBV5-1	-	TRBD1	CASSAQGTGTEAFF	TGCGCCAGCAGCGCACAGGGGACTGGGACTGAAGCTTTCTTT
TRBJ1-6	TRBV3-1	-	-	CASSFIAGNNSPLHF	TGTGCCAGCAGTTTCATCGCCGGAAATAATTCACCCCTCCACTTT
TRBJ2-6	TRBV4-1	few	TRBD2	CASSRLPSGGNSGANVLTF	TGCGCCAGCAGCCGTCTCCCTAGCGGGGGGAACTCTGGGGCCAACGTCCTGACTTTC
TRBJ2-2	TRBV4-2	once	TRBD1	CASSTRQGARVGELFF	TGTGCCAGCAGCACTCGACAGGGGGCGCGGGTCGGGGAGCTGTTTTTT
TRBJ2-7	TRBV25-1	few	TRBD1	CASSLPGQGVGEQYF	TGTGCCAGCAGTCTACCGGGACAGGGGGTGGGCGAGCAGTACTTC
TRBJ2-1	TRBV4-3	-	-	CASSQELSRYEQFF	TGCGCCAGCAGCCAAGAGTTGTCCAGGTATGAGCAGTTCTTC
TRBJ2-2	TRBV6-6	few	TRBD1	CASRWTGETGELFF	TGTGCCAGCAGATGGACAGGGGAAACCGGGGAGCTGTTTTTT
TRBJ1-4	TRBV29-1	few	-	CSVEGRAAEKLFF	TGCAGCGTTGAAGGCAGGGCGGCTGAAAAACTGTTTTTT
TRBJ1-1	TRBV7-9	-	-	CASSGAGANTEAFF	TGTGCCAGCAGCGGGGCGGGGGCAAACACTGAAGCTTTCTTT
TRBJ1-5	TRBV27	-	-	CASSFAGLHQPQHF	TGTGCCAGCAGTTTCGCAGGGTTACATCAGCCCCAGCATTTT
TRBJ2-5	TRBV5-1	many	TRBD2	CASSPPVAGEETQYF	TGCGCCAGCAGCCCCCCCGTAGCGGGGGAAGAGACCCAGTACTTC
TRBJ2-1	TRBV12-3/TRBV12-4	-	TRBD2	CASSKKGWASGAFNEQFF	TGTGCCAGCAGTAAGAAGGGCTGGGCTAGCGGGGCCTTCAATGAGCAGTTCTTC
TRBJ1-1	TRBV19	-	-	CASSISEGYTEAFF	TGTGCCAGTAGTATATCAGAGGGTTACACTGAAGCTTTCTTT
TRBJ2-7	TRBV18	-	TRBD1	CASSPQGQSSYEQYF	TGTGCCAGCTCACCACAGGGACAGTCCTCCTACGAGCAGTACTTC
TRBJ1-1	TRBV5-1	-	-	CASISDGSLEAFF	TGCGCCAGCATTTCAGACGGATCCCTAGAAGCTTTCTTT
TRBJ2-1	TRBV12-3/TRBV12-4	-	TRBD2	CASSTTGGPYTEQFF	TGTGCCAGCAGTACCACGGGGGGGCCCTACACTGAGCAGTTCTTC
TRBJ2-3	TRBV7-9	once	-	CASSWGLSTDTQYF	TGTGCCAGCAGCTGGGGGCTTAGCACAGATACGCAGTATTTT
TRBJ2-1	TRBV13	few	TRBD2	CASSTPRGGGPNEQFF	TGTGCCAGCAGCACCCCGCGCGGGGGGGGCCCAAATGAGCAGTTCTTC
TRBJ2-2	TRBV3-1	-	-	CASSHGQLTGELFF	TGTGCCAGCAGCCACGGACAGTTAACCGGGGAGCTGTTTTTT
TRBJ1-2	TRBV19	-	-	CASSMRPGGYTF	TGTGCCAGTAGTATGAGGCCGGGAGGCTACACCTTC
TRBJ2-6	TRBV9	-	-	CASSHGSGANVLTF	TGTGCCAGCAGCCACGGATCTGGGGCCAACGTCCTGACTTTC